These T cell receptor beta chains were read from a single sample in a study of beta chain features in type 1 diabetes. Method: immunoSEQ multiplex PCR; TCRdb's copy keeps in-frame clones and lacks some. Of 160,000 or so clones detected, roughly 9.1% appear once; the ten largest clones hold around 2.5%. The specimen was central memory CD4+ T cells from blood. The origin of the receptors is a woman aged 18-29 years in good health. Each CDR3 is given without its conserved first and last residue. Fields, in order: clone size, V gene, J gene, CDR3 protein. Expanded clones get a size class; other rows say once, few or many, or leave the size out.

clone size: NA; V gene: TRBV6-1; J gene: TRBJ2-7; CDR3 protein: ASSEGWGRNEQY
clone size: few; V gene: TRBV5-1; J gene: TRBJ2-2; CDR3 protein: ASSLGAPHRELF
clone size: few; V gene: TRBV2; J gene: TRBJ2-7; CDR3 protein: ASRDRVGYEQY
clone size: few; V gene: TRBV7-9; J gene: TRBJ2-7; CDR3 protein: AITGTSGTGYEQY
clone size: few; V gene: TRBV2; J gene: TRBJ1-5; CDR3 protein: ASSEGGGGEQPQH
clone size: NA; V gene: TRBV7-2; J gene: TRBJ2-5; CDR3 protein: ASSSGGREWERTQY
clone size: NA; V gene: TRBV13; J gene: TRBJ2-6; CDR3 protein: ASSLRQGYYPLGANVLT
clone size: few; V gene: TRBV15; J gene: TRBJ1-4; CDR3 protein: ATSRDLSEKLF
clone size: NA; V gene: TRBV15; J gene: TRBJ1-2; CDR3 protein: ATSTGGTGDGYT
clone size: NA; V gene: TRBV5-1; J gene: TRBJ1-1; CDR3 protein: ASSFGRTEAF
clone size: few; V gene: TRBV9; J gene: TRBJ1-6; CDR3 protein: ASSAGQEPSSYNSPLH
clone size: NA; V gene: TRBV7-2; J gene: TRBJ1-4; CDR3 protein: ASSFVANEKLF
clone size: NA; V gene: TRBV6-6; J gene: TRBJ2-4; CDR3 protein: ASSLQGAAIQY
clone size: few; V gene: TRBV7-2; J gene: TRBJ2-6; CDR3 protein: ASSLPSPNVLT
clone size: few; V gene: TRBV29-1; J gene: TRBJ2-7; CDR3 protein: SVAGGQGTYEQY
clone size: NA; V gene: TRBV18; J gene: TRBJ2-7; CDR3 protein: SGGTSYEQY
clone size: NA; V gene: TRBV27; J gene: TRBJ2-2; CDR3 protein: ASSWSLAIGELF
clone size: NA; V gene: TRBV6-5; J gene: TRBJ1-1; CDR3 protein: ASRSVQGVHPEAF
clone size: NA; V gene: TRBV27; J gene: TRBJ2-7; CDR3 protein: ASSLNGIGEQY
clone size: NA; V gene: TRBV30; J gene: TRBJ1-2; CDR3 protein: AWTGDSSNYGYT
clone size: few; V gene: TRBV4-2; J gene: TRBJ2-3; CDR3 protein: ASSQDGGKDTQY
clone size: NA; V gene: TRBV15; J gene: TRBJ2-5; CDR3 protein: ATSKPTSGSQETQY
clone size: NA; V gene: TRBV18; J gene: TRBJ1-1; CDR3 protein: ASSPNEGAF
clone size: NA; V gene: TRBV6-5; J gene: TRBJ1-1; CDR3 protein: ASSNGVEAF
clone size: few; V gene: TRBV13; J gene: TRBJ2-3; CDR3 protein: ASSSYLAGIGDTQY
clone size: few; V gene: TRBV2; J gene: TRBJ2-3; CDR3 protein: ASNLAYTDTQY
clone size: once; V gene: TRBV15; J gene: TRBJ2-1; CDR3 protein: ATSRGQGRGNEQF
clone size: once; V gene: TRBV25-1; J gene: TRBJ2-5; CDR3 protein: ASSVASPEAETQY
clone size: many; V gene: TRBV29-1; J gene: TRBJ2-7; CDR3 protein: SVEEAGTGVYEQY
clone size: few; V gene: TRBV7-2; J gene: TRBJ2-4; CDR3 protein: ASSLLGLSGNIQY
clone size: few; V gene: TRBV7-8; J gene: TRBJ2-7; CDR3 protein: ASSLTRDSSYEQY
clone size: NA; V gene: TRBV19; J gene: TRBJ2-1; CDR3 protein: ASTRTSGSYNEQF
clone size: NA; V gene: TRBV11-2; J gene: TRBJ2-1; CDR3 protein: ASSSSPYNEQF
clone size: NA; V gene: TRBV2; J gene: TRBJ2-7; CDR3 protein: ASRAQGASYEQY
clone size: few; V gene: TRBV11-3; J gene: TRBJ2-3; CDR3 protein: ASSLDSHTDTQY
clone size: NA; V gene: TRBV11-2; J gene: TRBJ2-1; CDR3 protein: ASSDYLYNEQF
clone size: NA; V gene: TRBV6-5; J gene: TRBJ2-5; CDR3 protein: ASSTQSGETQY
clone size: few; V gene: TRBV29-1; J gene: TRBJ2-2; CDR3 protein: SVDTNTGELF
clone size: NA; V gene: TRBV7-2; J gene: TRBJ2-2; CDR3 protein: ASSVRGSGELF
clone size: few; V gene: TRBV29-1; J gene: TRBJ1-1; CDR3 protein: SVGDRDRGNTEAF
clone size: few; V gene: TRBV11-2; J gene: TRBJ1-5; CDR3 protein: ASSQGENQPQH
clone size: NA; V gene: TRBV5-1; J gene: TRBJ2-1; CDR3 protein: ASTGTSGRARNEQF
clone size: NA; V gene: TRBV15; J gene: TRBJ1-1; CDR3 protein: ATSRGGTGRTEAF
clone size: NA; V gene: TRBV6-5; J gene: TRBJ2-5; CDR3 protein: ASTWGRVGETQY
clone size: few; V gene: TRBV21-1; J gene: TRBJ1-2; CDR3 protein: ASSKGTGGANGYT
clone size: NA; V gene: TRBV13; J gene: TRBJ2-3; CDR3 protein: ASSPDGAEARSAPDTQY
clone size: NA; V gene: TRBV7-9; J gene: TRBJ2-1; CDR3 protein: ASSQGWREGLFGEQF
clone size: NA; V gene: TRBV2; J gene: TRBJ1-5; CDR3 protein: ASNGGDQPQH
clone size: NA; V gene: TRBV9; J gene: TRBJ2-3; CDR3 protein: ASSVGTSVADTQY
clone size: few; V gene: TRBV4-2; J gene: TRBJ1-5; CDR3 protein: ASSQDISLPQH
clone size: NA; V gene: TRBV19; J gene: TRBJ1-2; CDR3 protein: ASSLRDRVNGYT
clone size: NA; V gene: TRBV7-6; J gene: TRBJ2-1; CDR3 protein: ASSPSGGTRPYNEQF
clone size: few; V gene: TRBV7-9; J gene: TRBJ1-5; CDR3 protein: ASSLASSLDQPQH
clone size: NA; V gene: TRBV10-3; J gene: NA; CDR3 protein: AIRPQQGGAYEQY
clone size: NA; V gene: TRBV29-1; J gene: TRBJ2-6; CDR3 protein: SVVLSGANVLT